The following is a T cell receptor beta chain sequence with its context. This sample includes further DNA sequences coding for the same CDR3. CDR1 is LGHDT, CDR2 YNNKEL, per germline (reference sequence). CDR3 length: 15 residues. Trimming left V 4 bases short and J 1 base short, with 10 bases between. The data were obtained in a study of blood T cell repertoires in COVID-19. Study-wide context: Whether acute or convalescent, the COVID-19 samples came from the United States, Italy and Spain. The analysed material was cDNA or gDNA that came from T cells, B-cell-depleted T cells, or PBMCs.

Authors' data handling: Reference gene primers were amplified, and this amplification served to estimate nucleated cell counts. Sequencing was performed with immunoSEQ multiplex PCR; in TCRdb, only in-frame clones are kept and a portion is missing. The D gene and trimming were derived from the DNA, and the V and J assignments and clone size from that table. The data show about 200,000 clones, about 85% seen once. The sequence was obtained from a man in his fifties or sixties with active or convalescent COVID-19. What was sequenced was peripheral blood. J is TRBJ2-2 and V is TRBV3-1 (or the pseudogene TRBV3-2); tentatively, D is TRBD1 (5 bases). The CDR3 spells CASSPRDRNTGELFF. The DNA for the CDR3 is TGTGCCAGCAGCCCCAGGGATCGGAACACCGGGGAGCTGTTTTTT.